This TCR beta chain came from a study of OX40 agonist ivuxolimab in advanced cancers. CDR3 length: 13 residues. Germline CDR1 is LNHDA and CDR2 is SQIVND (reference sequence). The V end was cut by 4 bases, the J end by 2 bases, with 8 bases between. Generated by immunoSEQ multiplex PCR, the TCRdb table keeps only in-frame clones and is missing some. The repertoire consists of around 80,000 clones, with around 83% occurring once and the leading ten covering around 2.3%. The chain joins TRBV19 to TRBJ1-1; D is uncertain. This sequence was found in an adult with an advanced solid tumor such as melanoma, head and neck, liver or kidney cancer. The material was CD4+ or CD8+ T cells sorted from blood, obtained in a trial of the OX40 agonist ivuxolimab. The CDR3 reads CASSSQTNTEAFF. CDR3 nucleotides: TGTGCCAGTAGTAGTCAGACCAACACTGAAGCTTTCTTT.